The 22 T cell receptor beta chains given below trace back to one sample, sequenced in a study of shared clonotypes between healthy human individuals. The data were produced by immunoSEQ multiplex PCR, yet TCRdb's version contains in-frame clones alone and is incomplete. The profile covers roughly 450,000 clones, with less than 85% appearing a single time and 13% taken by the ten largest. The specimen sequenced was PBMCs. The receptors shown here come from a woman aged 40-49 years in good health. Some clones in this sample may be carry-over from other donors' samples.

Only one count was recorded for this clone. CDR3 bases: TGTGCCTGGAGTGGAGGACTGGTGAGCTCTGGAAACACCATATATTTT. Protein sequence: CAWSGGLVSSGNTIYF. The chain combines TRBV30 with TRBJ1-3; D is ambiguous. CDR1 is GTSNPN and CDR2 is SVGIG in the germline V gene (reference sequence). The V end was cut by 1 base, the J end by 0 bases, with 13 bases between. This CDR3 region has 16 residues.

The rearrangement uses TRBV4-3 and TRBJ2-7, with D hard to call. Trimming took off 0 bases at V and 6 bases at J, with 12 bases between the two ends. This CDR3 is 14 amino acids long. Germline CDR1 and CDR2: LGHNA and YSLEER. CDR3 nucleotides: TGCGCCAGCAGCCAAGATAGTCGGGTGAGCGAGCAGTACTTC. Protein product: CASSQDSRVSEQYF.

The genes are TRBV6-5 and TRBJ1-2; D remains unclear. The V end lost 7 bases, the J end lost 8 bases, and 20 bases lay between the germline ends. This CDR3 spans 14 amino acids. Germline assignment: CDR1 MNHEY and CDR2 SVGAGI. The CDR3 sequence: CASTPGPPPRGYTF. The CDR3 DNA reads TGTGCCAGCACCCCAGGTCCTCCGCCCAGGGGCTACACCTTC.

Concerning this clone itself: Other DNA sequences in the sample encode the same CDR3. This chain joins TRBV27 and TRBJ1-1; D not resolved. The length of the CDR3 is 13 residues. CDR1 and CDR2 from the germline V gene are MNHEY and SMNVEV (reference sequence). Trimming stripped 1 base from V and 1 base from J, with 4 bases between. Here the CDR3 DNA reads TGTGCCAGCAGTTTATTCGGGAACACTGAAGCTTTCTTT. It specifies CASSLFGNTEAFF.

This clone was seen once. This chain connects TRBV7-2 to TRBJ2-1; perhaps TRBD2 as D (6 bases). Germline loops: CDR1 SGHTA, CDR2 FQGNSA. Trimming removed 6 bases at V and 0 bases at J, with 15 bases between. CDR3 length: 16 residues. The DNA of the CDR3 is TGTGCCAGCAGTCCCATGGGCGGGACCTCCTACAATGAGCAGTTCTTC. Protein: CASSPMGGTSYNEQFF. Full variable domain (remainder filled in from reference TRBV7-2 and TRBJ2-1): GAGVSQSPSNKVTEKGKDVELRCDPISGHTALYWYRQSLGQGLEFLIYFQGNSAPDKSGLPSDRFSAERTGGSVSTLTIQRTQQEDSAVYLCASSPMGGTSYNEQFFGPGTRLTVL.

The chain couples TRBV28 to TRBJ2-5; 9 bases are a match to TRBD2. The J call may be mistaken, given a closer DNA end match to TRBJ2-7. CDR1 is MDHEN, CDR2 SYDVKM, per germline. The CDR3 sequence is 15 residues long. This CDR3 reads CASSFLAGRSHEQYF. The DNA of the CDR3 is TGTGCCAGCAGTTTTCTAGCGGGGAGGTCCCACGAGCAGTACTTC.

This clone was seen more than once but under ten times. The genes are TRBV28 and TRBJ2-1; 10 bases match TRBD2. The V and J ends lost 3 bases and 7 bases, in that order; junction bases with no gene match: 15. Germline CDR1 MDHEN, CDR2 SYDVKM. The CDR3 is 18 amino acids. The CDR3 DNA sequence: TGTGCCAGCAGTTTCGGGTATGAATCTAGCGGGAGTTCGAATGAGCAGTTCTTC. This gives the protein CASSFGYESSGSSNEQFF.

The V and J genes are TRBV5-5 and TRBJ2-7; 8 nucleotides agree with TRBD2. The ends lost 4 bases at V and 3 bases at J; junction bases unmatched: 12. In germline, CDR1 is SGHKS, CDR2 YYEKEE (reference sequence). The CDR3 sequence is 16 residues long. In nucleotides, the CDR3 is TGTGCCAGCAGCCCCCGGGGGGGGATAACTAGCTACGAGCAGTACTTC. Its translation: CASSPRGGITSYEQYF.

This chain connects TRBV25-1 to TRBJ2-3; 9 bases map to TRBD2. Germline V gene data show CDR1 as MGHDK and CDR2 as SYGVNS. Unmatched junction bases numbered 7, after V lost 0 bases and J lost 6 bases. This CDR3 region has 16 residues. In DNA form, the CDR3 reads TGTGCCAGCAGTGAATATGGTAGCGGGAGCGGTGATACGCAGTATTTT. Amino acids: CASSEYGSGSGDTQYF.

The rearrangement links TRBV5-1 to TRBJ1-4; perhaps TRBD1 as D (5 bases). Trimming removed 5 bases at V and 8 bases at J, with 13 bases between. Germline V CDR1 and CDR2: SGHRS, YFSETQ. CDR3 length: 13 amino acids. The CDR3 region is CASRRTSGEKLFF. The CDR3 DNA follows: TGCGCCAGCAGGAGGACCTCAGGGGAAAAACTGTTTTTT. The full variable domain, its missing parts supplied by reference TRBV5-1 and TRBJ1-4, is KAGVTQTPRYLIKTRGQQVTLSCSPISGHRSVSWYQQTPGQGLQFLFEYFSETQRNKGNFPGRFSGRQFSNSRSEMNVSTLELGDSALYLCASRRTSGEKLFFGSGTQLSVL.

This chain joins TRBV6-4 and TRBJ2-7, with a weak D call TRBD1 (6 bases). The CDR3 has 15 amino acids. CDR1 and CDR2 from the germline V gene are MRHNA and SNTAGT. Deletions cut 3 bases from V and 2 bases from J, with 14 bases between. The CDR3 reads CASSESVGAPYEQYF. The DNA of the CDR3 is TGTGCCAGCAGTGAAAGTGTGGGGGCCCCCTACGAGCAGTACTTC.

The rearrangement uses TRBV5-1 and TRBJ1-1, with D possibly being TRBD1 (6 bases). Germline V gene data show CDR1 as SGHRS and CDR2 as YFSETQ. V gave up 4 bases and J gave up 1 base, with 11 bases separating them. This CDR3 has 14 residues. This chain's CDR3 is CASSLGQTNTEAFF. CDR3 nucleotides: TGCGCCAGCAGCCTGGGACAAACGAACACTGAAGCTTTCTTT. Filled out from reference TRBV5-1 and TRBJ1-1, the complete variable domain reads KAGVTQTPRYLIKTRGQQVTLSCSPISGHRSVSWYQQTPGQGLQFLFEYFSETQRNKGNFPGRFSGRQFSNSRSEMNVSTLELGDSALYLCASSLGQTNTEAFFGQGTRLTVV.

The chain has TRBV4-2 and TRBJ2-3; 12 bases align to TRBD2. With 0 bases clipped from V and 7 bases from J, the junction kept 8 bases outside the gene matches. The CDR3 spans 17 residues. Germline CDR1 reads LGHNA; CDR2 reads YNFKEQ. The CDR3 protein is CASSQEGTSGRLHTQYF. DNA for the CDR3: TGTGCCAGCAGCCAAGAAGGCACTAGCGGGAGGCTACATACGCAGTATTTT.

This chain joins TRBV19 and TRBJ1-2, with 7 bases matching TRBD1. The CDR3 is 13 residues long. Germline loops: CDR1 LNHDA, CDR2 SQIVND (reference sequence). After removal of 6 bases from V and 4 bases from J, the junction contained 5 bases not matched to a gene. In DNA form, the CDR3 reads TGTGCCAGTAGGCAGACAGGGACCTATGGCTACACCTTC. This codes for CASRQTGTYGYTF. The full variable domain, completed using reference TRBV19 and TRBJ1-2, is DGGITQSPKYLFRKEGQNVTLSCEQNLNHDAMYWYRQDPGQGLRLIYYSQIVNDFQKGDIAEGYSVSREKKESFPLTVTSAQKNPTAFYLCASRQTGTYGYTFGSGTRLTVV.

To note about this clone: The identical CDR3 is also encoded by other nucleotide sequences in the sample. The chain is built from TRBV5-1 and TRBJ1-3, with D uncertain. Germline CDR1 reads SGHRS; CDR2 reads YFSETQ. V was cut by 4 bases and J by 0 bases, with 8 bases left in between. The CDR3 length is 14 residues. DNA of the CDR3: TGCGCCAGCAGCCCGGTTAGCTCTGGAAACACCATATATTTT. This codes for CASSPVSSGNTIYF.

Only one count was recorded for this clone. V usage is TRBV7-9 and J usage is TRBJ2-3, with D tentatively TRBD1 or TRBD2 (5 bases each). CDR3 length equals 16 residues. Germline values: CDR1 SEHNR, CDR2 FQNEAQ (reference sequence). V gave up 3 bases and J gave up 7 bases, with 20 bases separating them. CDR3 loop: CASSFTRGSTLNTQYF. The CDR3 bases are TGTGCCAGCAGCTTCACGAGGGGATCGACACTAAATACGCAGTATTTT.

This sequence joins TRBV10-2 and TRBJ2-7, with D possibly TRBD1 on 6 matching bases. Looked up from germline, CDR1 is WSHSY and CDR2 is SAAADI. The CDR3 length is 14 residues. Trimming stripped 4 bases from V and 2 bases from J, with 12 bases between. Written as DNA, the CDR3 is TGCGCCAGCAGTGTGTCAGGGACAACCTACGAGCAGTACTTC. Its protein product is CASSVSGTTYEQYF.

V usage is TRBV7-3 and J usage is TRBJ2-1, with 13 positions matching TRBD2. Germline V gene lookup returns CDR1 SGHTA and CDR2 FQGTGA. The CDR3 spans 15 residues. After removal of 4 bases from V and 10 bases from J, the junction contained 7 bases not matched to a gene. The CDR3 is CASSSGLAGVDEQFF. DNA for the CDR3: TGTGCCAGCAGCTCCGGACTAGCGGGAGTTGACGAGCAGTTCTTC. Using reference TRBV7-3 and TRBJ2-1 for the parts outside the CDR3, the full variable domain is GAGVSQTPSNKVTEKGKYVELRCDPISGHTALYWYRQSLGQGPEFLIYFQGTGAADDSGLPNDRFFAVRPEGSVSTLKIQRTERGDSAVYLCASSSGLAGVDEQFFGPGTRLTVL.

CDR3: CASSFRGASGKGTQYF. The CDR3 DNA is TGTGCCAGTAGTTTCCGCGGGGCTAGCGGGAAGGGGACCCAGTACTTC. This sequence joins TRBV19 and TRBJ2-5; 9 bases are a match to TRBD2. Germline V lookup: CDR1 LNHDA, CDR2 SQIVND (reference sequence). The CDR3 sequence is 16 residues long. The V gene end was trimmed by 5 bases and the J gene end by 7 bases; junction bases not matched to a gene: 14.

In its sample, this clone was seen many times. The CDR3 nucleotides are TGTGCCAGCAGTTTGGGACTAGCGCAGCAGTTCTTC. It encodes CASSLGLAQQFF. This chain connects TRBV28 to TRBJ2-1; 10 positions agree with TRBD2. Germline V gene lookup returns CDR1 MDHEN and CDR2 SYDVKM. Unmatched junction bases numbered 1, after V lost 3 bases and J lost 11 bases. The CDR3 totals 12 residues.

V and J are TRBV18 and TRBJ2-7, with a tentative D call TRBD2 (6 bases). Per the germline V gene, CDR1 is KGHSH and CDR2 is LQKENI. V lost 3 bases and J 4 bases, leaving 7 bases between the germline ends. The CDR3 totals 12 residues. The chain's CDR3 is CASSPGTYEQYF. The CDR3 DNA reads TGTGCCAGCTCACCCGGGACTTACGAGCAGTACTTC.

This clone was picked up a small number of times. The chain carries TRBV9 and TRBJ2-3; D tentatively fits TRBD1 or TRBD2 (6 bases each). Germline loops: CDR1 SGDLS, CDR2 YYNGEE. V was cut by 3 bases and J by 0 bases, with 14 bases left in between. The CDR3 is made up of 16 amino acids. The CDR3 here is CASSERGDTSTDTQYF. The CDR3 DNA is TGTGCCAGCAGCGAGAGGGGGGACACCAGCACAGATACGCAGTATTTT.